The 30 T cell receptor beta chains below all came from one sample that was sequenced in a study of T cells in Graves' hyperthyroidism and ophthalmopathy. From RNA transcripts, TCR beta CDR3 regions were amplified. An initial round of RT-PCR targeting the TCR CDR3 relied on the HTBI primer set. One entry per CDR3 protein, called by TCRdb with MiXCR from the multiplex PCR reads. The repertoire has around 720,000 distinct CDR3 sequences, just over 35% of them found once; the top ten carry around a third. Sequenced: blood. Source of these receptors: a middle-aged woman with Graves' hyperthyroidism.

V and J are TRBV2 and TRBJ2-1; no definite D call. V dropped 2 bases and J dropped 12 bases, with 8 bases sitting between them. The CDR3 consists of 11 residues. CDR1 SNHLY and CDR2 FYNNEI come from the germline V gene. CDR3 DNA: TGTGCCAGCAGTGAAAGCCCGGTGCAGTTCTTC. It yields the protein CASSESPVQFF.

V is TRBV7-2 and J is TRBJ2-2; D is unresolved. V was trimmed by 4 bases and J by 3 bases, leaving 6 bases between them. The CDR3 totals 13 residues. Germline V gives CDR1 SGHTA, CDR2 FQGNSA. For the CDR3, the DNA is TGTGCCAGCAGCTCCCCGGACACCGGGGAGCTGTTTTTT. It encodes CASSSPDTGELFF.

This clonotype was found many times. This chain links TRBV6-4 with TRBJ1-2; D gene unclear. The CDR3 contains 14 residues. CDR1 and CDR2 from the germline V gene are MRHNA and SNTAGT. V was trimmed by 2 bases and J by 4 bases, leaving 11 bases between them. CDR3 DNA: TGTGCCAGCAGTGACAACCCGGATATCTATGGCTACACCTTC. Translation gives CASSDNPDIYGYTF.

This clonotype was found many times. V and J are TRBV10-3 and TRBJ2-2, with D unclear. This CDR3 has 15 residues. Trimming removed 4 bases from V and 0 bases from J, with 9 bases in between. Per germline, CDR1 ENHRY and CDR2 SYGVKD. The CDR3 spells CAISGQAANTGELFF. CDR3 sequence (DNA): TGTGCCATCAGTGGTCAGGCCGCGAACACCGGGGAGCTGTTTTTT.

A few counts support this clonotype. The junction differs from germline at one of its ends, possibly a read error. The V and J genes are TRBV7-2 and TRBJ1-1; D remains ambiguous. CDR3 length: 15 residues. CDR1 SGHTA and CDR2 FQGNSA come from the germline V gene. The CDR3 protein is CASSQHGEGNTEAFF. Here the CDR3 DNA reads TGCGCCAGCAGCCAACATGGTGAGGGCAACACTGAAGCTTTCTTT. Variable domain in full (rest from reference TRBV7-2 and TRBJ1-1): GAGVSQSPSNKVTEKGKDVELRCDPISGHTALYWYRQSLGQGLEFLIYFQGNSAPDKSGLPSDRFSAERTGGSVSTLTIQRTQQEDSAVYLCASSQHGEGNTEAFFGQGTRLTVV.

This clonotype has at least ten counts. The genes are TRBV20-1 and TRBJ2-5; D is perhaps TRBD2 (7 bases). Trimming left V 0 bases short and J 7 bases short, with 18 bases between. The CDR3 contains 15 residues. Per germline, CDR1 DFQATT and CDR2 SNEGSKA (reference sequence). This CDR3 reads CSARDRAGARATQYF. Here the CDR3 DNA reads TGCAGTGCTAGAGATAGGGCGGGGGCGAGGGCGACCCAGTACTTC.

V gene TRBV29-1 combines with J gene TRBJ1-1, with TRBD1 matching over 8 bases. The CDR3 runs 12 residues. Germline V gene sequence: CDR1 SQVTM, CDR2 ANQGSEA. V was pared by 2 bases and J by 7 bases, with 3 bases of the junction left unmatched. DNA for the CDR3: TGCAGCGTTGAAACAGGGGGTTTTGAAGCTTTCTTT. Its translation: CSVETGGFEAFF.

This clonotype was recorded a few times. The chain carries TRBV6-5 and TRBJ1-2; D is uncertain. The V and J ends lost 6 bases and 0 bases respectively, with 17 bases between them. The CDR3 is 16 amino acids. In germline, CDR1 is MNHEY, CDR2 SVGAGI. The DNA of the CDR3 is TGTGCCAGCAGCTCCGACCCGGTCCCTGCTAACTATGGCTACACCTTC. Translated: CASSSDPVPANYGYTF.

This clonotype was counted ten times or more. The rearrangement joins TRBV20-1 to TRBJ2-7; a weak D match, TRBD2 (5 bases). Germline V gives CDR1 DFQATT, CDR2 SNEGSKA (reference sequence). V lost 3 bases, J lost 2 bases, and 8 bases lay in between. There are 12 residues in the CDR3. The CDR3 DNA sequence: TGCAGTGCTAGTAGCGTTGCCTACGAGCAGTACTTC. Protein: CSASSVAYEQYF.

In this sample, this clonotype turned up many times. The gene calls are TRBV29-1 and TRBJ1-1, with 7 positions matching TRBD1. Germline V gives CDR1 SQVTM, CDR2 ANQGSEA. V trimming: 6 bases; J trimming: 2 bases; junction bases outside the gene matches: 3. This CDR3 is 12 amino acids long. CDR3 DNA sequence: TGCAGCGTGGGGGACAGAAACACTGAAGCTTTCTTT. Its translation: CSVGDRNTEAFF. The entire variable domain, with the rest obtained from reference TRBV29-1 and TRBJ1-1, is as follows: SAVISQKPSRDICQRGTSLTIQCQVDSQVTMMFWYRQQPGQSLTLIATANQGSEATYESGFVIDKFPISRPNLTFSTLTVSNMSPEDSSIYLCSVGDRNTEAFFGQGTRLTVV.

For the CDR3, the DNA is TGTGCCAGCAGCTTAGTCTTAGGACAGGGCGAAGAGACCCAGTACTTC. It specifies CASSLVLGQGEETQYF. V usage is TRBV7-2 and J usage is TRBJ2-5; 8 bases fit TRBD1. The germline CDR1 and CDR2 sequences are SGHTA and FQGNSA. Germline trimming cut 1 base from V and 3 bases from J; bases unmatched to any gene: 7. CDR3 length: 16 amino acids.

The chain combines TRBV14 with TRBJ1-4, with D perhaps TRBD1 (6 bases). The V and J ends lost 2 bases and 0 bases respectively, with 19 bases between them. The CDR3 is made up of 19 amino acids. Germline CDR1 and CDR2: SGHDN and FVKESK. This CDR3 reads CASSQNRVYYEATNEKLFF. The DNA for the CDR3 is TGTGCCAGCAGCCAAAACAGGGTGTATTACGAAGCAACTAATGAAAAACTGTTTTTT.

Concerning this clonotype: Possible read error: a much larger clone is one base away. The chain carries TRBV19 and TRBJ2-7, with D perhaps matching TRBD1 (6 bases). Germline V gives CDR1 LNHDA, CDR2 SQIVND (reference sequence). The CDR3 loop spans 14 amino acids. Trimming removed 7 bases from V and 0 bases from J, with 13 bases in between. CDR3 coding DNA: TGTGCCAGTAATAATGGACAGAACTCCTACGAGCAGTACTTC. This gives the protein CASNNGQNSYEQYF.

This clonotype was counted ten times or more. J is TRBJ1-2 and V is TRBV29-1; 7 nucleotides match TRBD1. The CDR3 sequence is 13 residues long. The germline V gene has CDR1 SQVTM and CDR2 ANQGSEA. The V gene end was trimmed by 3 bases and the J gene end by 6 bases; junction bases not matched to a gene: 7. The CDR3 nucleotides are TGCAGCGTTGATTATTCAGGGGGAAATGGCTACACCTTC. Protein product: CSVDYSGGNGYTF.

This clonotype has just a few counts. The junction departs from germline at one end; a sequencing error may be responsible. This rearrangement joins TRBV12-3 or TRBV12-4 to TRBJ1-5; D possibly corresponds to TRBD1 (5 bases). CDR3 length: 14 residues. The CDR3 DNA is TGTACCAGCACCACGGGGGGGAGCAATCAGCCCCAGCATTTT. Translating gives CTSTTGGSNQPQHF.

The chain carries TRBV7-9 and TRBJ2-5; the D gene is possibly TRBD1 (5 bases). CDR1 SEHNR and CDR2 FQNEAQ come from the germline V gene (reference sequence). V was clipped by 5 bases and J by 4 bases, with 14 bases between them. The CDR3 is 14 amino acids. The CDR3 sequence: CASSAQGRRETQYF. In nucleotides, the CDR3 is TGTGCCAGCAGCGCCCAGGGAAGGAGAGAGACCCAGTACTTC. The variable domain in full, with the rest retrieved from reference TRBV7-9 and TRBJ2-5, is DTGVSQNPRHKITKRGQNVTFRCDPISEHNRLYWYRQTLGQGPEFLTYFQNEAQLEKSRLLSDRFSAERPKGSFSTLEIQRTEQGDSAMYLCASSAQGRRETQYFGPGTRLLVL.

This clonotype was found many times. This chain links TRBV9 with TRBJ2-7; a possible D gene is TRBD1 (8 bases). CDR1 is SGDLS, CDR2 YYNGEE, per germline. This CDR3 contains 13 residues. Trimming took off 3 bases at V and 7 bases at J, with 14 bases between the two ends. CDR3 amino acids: CASSATGGGEQYF. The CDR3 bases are TGTGCCAGCAGCGCTACAGGGGGAGGGGAGCAGTACTTC.

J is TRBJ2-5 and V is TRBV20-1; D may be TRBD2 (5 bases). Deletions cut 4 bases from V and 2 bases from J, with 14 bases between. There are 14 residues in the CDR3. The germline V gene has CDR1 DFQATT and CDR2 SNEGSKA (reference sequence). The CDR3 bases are TGCAGTGCTATCGCCGGACTGGTACAAGAGACCCAGTACTTC. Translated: CSAIAGLVQETQYF.

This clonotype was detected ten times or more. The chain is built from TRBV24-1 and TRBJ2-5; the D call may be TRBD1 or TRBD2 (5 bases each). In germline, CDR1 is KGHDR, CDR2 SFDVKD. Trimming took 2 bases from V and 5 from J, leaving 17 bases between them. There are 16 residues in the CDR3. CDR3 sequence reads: CATSDYRAGTEETQYF. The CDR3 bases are TGTGCCACCAGTGATTATAGGGCCGGGACGGAGGAGACCCAGTACTTC.

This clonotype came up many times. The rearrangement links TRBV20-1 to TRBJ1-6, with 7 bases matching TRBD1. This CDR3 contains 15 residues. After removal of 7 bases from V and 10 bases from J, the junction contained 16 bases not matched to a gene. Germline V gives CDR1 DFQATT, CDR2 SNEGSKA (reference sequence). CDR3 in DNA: TGCAGTGTTCAACAGGGGACTTCATTTGGGTCACCCCTCCACTTT. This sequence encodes CSVQQGTSFGSPLHF.

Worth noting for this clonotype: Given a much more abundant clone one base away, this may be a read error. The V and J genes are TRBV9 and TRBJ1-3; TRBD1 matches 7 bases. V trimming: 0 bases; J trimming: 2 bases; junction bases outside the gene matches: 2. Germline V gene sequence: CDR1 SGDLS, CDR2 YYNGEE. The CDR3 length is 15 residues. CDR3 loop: CASSVGQGAGNTIYF. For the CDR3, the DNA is TGTGCCAGCAGCGTAGGGCAGGGGGCTGGAAACACCATATATTTT.

Written as DNA, the CDR3 is TGTGCCAGCAGTCGTACAGGGCACGGCTACGAGCAGTACTTC. Translating it yields CASSRTGHGYEQYF. The chain is built from TRBV27 and TRBJ2-7, with D possibly being TRBD1 (6 bases). The CDR3 spans 14 residues. Germline V lookup: CDR1 MNHEY, CDR2 SMNVEV (reference sequence). Trimming shortened V by 5 bases and J by 3 bases, and 14 bases separated the two germline ends.

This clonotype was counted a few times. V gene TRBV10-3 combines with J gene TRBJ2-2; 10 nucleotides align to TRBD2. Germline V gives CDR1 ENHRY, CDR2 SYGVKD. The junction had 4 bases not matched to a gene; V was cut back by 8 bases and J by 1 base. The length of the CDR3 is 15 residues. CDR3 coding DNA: TGTGCCATCTTAGCGGGGGGCCTGAACACCGGGGAGCTGTTTTTT. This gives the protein CAILAGGLNTGELFF.

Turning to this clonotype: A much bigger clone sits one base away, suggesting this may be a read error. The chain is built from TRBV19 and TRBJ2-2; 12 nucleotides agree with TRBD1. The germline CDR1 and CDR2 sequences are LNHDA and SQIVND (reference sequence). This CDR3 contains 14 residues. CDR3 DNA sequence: TGTGCCAGTTGGAGGGGACAGGGGGCCGGGGAGCTGCTTTTT. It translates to CASWRGQGAGELLF.

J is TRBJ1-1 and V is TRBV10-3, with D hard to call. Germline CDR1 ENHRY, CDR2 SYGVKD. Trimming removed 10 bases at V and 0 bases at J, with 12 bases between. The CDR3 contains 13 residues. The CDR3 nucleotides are TGTGCCAGCTTTGATGGGATGAACACTGAAGCTTTCTTT. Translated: CASFDGMNTEAFF.

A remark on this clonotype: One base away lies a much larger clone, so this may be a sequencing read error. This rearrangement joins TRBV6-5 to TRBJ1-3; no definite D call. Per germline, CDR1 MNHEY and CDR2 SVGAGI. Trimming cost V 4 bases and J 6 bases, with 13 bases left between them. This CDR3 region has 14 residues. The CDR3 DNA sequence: TGTGCCAGCAGTTCGTACCCTTCACCAAACACCATATATTTT. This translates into CASSSYPSPNTIYF.

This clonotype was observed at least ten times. The CDR3 coding sequence is TGTGCCAGCAGGGACTGGGGACGGACTGGAAACACCATATATTTT. Amino acid sequence: CASRDWGRTGNTIYF. The chain uses TRBV2 and TRBJ1-3, with D perhaps matching TRBD1 (5 bases). Trimming removed 6 bases at V and 2 bases at J, with 14 bases between. The CDR3 consists of 15 residues. Germline V gene lookup returns CDR1 SNHLY and CDR2 FYNNEI.

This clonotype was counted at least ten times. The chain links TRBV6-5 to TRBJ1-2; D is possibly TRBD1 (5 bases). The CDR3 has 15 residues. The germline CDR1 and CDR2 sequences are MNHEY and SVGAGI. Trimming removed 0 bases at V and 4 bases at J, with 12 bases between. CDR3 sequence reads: CASSYSMGLTYGYTF. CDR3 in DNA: TGTGCCAGCAGTTACTCGATGGGACTTACCTATGGCTACACCTTC.

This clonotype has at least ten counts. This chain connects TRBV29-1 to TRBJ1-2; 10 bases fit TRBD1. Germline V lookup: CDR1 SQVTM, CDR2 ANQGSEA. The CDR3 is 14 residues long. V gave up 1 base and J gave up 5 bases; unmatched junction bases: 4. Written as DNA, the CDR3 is TGCAGCGTTGAAGGAGGGACAGGGGTGTATGGCTACACCTTC. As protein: CSVEGGTGVYGYTF.

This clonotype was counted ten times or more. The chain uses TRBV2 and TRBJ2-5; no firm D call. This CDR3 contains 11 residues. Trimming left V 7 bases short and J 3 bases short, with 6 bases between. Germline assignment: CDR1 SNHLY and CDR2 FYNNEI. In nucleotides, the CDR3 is TGTGCCAGCAAAACAGAAGAGACCCAGTACTTC. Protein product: CASKTEETQYF.